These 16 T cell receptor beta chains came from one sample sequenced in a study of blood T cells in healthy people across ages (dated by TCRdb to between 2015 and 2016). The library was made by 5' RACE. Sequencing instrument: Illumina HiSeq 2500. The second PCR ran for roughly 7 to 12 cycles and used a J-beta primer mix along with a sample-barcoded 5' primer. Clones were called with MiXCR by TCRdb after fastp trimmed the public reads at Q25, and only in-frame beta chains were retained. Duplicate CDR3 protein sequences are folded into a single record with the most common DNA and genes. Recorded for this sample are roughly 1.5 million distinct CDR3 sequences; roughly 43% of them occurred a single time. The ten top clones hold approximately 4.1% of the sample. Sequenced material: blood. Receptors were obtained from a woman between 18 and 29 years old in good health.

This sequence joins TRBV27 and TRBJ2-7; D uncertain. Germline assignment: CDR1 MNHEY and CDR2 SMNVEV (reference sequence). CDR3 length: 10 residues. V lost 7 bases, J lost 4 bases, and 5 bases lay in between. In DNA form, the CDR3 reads TGTGCCAGCACGGAGTACGAGCAGTACTTC. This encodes CASTEYEQYF.

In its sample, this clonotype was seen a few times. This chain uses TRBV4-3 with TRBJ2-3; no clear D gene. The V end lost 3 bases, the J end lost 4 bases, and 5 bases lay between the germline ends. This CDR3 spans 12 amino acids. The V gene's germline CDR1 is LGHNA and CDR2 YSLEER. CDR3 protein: CASSQNADTQYF. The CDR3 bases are TGCGCCAGCAGCCAGAATGCAGATACGCAGTATTTT.

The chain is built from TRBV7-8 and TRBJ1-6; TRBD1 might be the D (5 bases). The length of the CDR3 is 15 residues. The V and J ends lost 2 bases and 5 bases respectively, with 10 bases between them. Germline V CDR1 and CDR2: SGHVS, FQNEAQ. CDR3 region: CASSLTGTNNSPLHF. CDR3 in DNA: TGTGCCAGCAGCTTAACGGGGACGAATAATTCACCCCTCCACTTT.

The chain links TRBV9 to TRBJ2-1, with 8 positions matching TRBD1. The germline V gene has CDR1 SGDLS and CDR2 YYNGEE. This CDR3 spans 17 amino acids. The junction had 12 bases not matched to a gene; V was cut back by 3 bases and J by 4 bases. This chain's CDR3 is CASSASRTGTKYNEQFF. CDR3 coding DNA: TGTGCCAGCAGCGCCTCTAGGACAGGGACGAAGTACAATGAGCAGTTCTTC.

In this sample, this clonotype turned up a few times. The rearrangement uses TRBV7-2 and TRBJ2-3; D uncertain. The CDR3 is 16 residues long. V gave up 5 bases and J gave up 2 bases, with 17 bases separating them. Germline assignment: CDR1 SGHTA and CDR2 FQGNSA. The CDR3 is CASSQTPDQVTDTQYF. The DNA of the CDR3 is TGTGCCAGCAGCCAAACCCCGGACCAAGTCACAGATACGCAGTATTTT.

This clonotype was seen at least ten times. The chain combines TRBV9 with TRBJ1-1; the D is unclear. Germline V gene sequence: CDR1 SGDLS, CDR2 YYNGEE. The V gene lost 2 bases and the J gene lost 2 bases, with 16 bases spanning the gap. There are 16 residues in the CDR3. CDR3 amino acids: CASSVDPNTVNTEAFF. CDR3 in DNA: TGTGCCAGCAGCGTCGACCCAAACACAGTCAACACTGAAGCTTTCTTT.

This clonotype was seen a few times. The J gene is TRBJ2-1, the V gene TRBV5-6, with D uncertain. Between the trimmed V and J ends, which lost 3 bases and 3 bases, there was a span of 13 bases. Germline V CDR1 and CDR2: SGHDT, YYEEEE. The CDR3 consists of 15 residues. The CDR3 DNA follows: TGTGCCAGCAGCTCAGGACGCCGTATCTACAATGAGCAGTTCTTC. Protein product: CASSSGRRIYNEQFF.

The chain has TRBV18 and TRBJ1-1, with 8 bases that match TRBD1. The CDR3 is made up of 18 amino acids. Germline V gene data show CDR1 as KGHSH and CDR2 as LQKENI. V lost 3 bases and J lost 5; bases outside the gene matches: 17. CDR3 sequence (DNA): TGTGCCAGCTCACCGCCGGGGCCAGGGGGCTTTGCTCCTACTGAAGCTTTCTTT. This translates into CASSPPGPGGFAPTEAFF.

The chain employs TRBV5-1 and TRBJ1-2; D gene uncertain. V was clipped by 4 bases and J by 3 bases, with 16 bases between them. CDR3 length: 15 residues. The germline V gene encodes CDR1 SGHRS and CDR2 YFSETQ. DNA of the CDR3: TGCGCCAGCAGCCCTCCCGGCAAGATGGACTATGGCTACACCTTC. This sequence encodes CASSPPGKMDYGYTF.

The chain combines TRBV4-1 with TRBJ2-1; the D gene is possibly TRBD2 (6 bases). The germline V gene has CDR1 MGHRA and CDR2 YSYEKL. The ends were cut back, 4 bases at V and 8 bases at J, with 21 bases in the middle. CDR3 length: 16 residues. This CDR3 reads CASSRHHIRGADEQFF. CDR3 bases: TGCGCCAGCAGCCGGCACCATATCCGCGGGGCGGATGAGCAGTTCTTC.

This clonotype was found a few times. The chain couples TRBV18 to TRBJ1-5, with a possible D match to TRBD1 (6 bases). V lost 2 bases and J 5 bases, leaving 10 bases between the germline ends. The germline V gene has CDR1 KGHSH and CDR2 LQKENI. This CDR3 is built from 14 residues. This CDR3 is CASSPSRGYQPQHF. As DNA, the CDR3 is TGTGCCAGCTCACCAAGCAGGGGTTATCAGCCCCAGCATTTT.

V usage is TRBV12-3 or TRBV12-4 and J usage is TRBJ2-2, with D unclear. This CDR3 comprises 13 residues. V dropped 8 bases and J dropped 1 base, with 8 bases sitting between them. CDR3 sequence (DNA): TGTGCCAGCGGGTGGGGGAACACCGGGGAGCTGTTTTTT. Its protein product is CASGWGNTGELFF.

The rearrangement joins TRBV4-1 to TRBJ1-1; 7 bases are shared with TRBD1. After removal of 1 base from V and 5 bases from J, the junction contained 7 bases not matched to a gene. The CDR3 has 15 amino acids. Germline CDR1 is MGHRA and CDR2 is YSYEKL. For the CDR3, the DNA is TGCGCCAGCAGCCAAGGACAGGGTGGAGGAACTGAAGCTTTCTTT. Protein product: CASSQGQGGGTEAFF.

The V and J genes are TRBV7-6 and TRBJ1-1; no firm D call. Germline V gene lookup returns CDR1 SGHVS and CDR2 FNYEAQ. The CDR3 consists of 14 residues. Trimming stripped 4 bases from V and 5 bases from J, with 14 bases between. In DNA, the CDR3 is TGTGCCAGCAGCTCTTCGGGGTCGAGGACTGAAGCTTTCTTT. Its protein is CASSSSGSRTEAFF.

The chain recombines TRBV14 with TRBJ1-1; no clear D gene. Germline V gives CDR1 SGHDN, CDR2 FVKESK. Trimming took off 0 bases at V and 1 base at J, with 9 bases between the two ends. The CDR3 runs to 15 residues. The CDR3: CASSQDLDGNTEAFF. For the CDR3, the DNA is TGTGCCAGCAGCCAAGATCTGGACGGGAACACTGAAGCTTTCTTT.

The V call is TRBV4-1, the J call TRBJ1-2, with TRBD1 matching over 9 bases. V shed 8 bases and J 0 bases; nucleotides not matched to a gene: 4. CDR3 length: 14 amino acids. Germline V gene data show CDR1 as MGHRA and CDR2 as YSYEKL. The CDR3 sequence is CASGQGFPNYGYTF. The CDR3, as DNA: TGCGCCAGCGGACAGGGGTTCCCTAACTATGGCTACACCTTC.